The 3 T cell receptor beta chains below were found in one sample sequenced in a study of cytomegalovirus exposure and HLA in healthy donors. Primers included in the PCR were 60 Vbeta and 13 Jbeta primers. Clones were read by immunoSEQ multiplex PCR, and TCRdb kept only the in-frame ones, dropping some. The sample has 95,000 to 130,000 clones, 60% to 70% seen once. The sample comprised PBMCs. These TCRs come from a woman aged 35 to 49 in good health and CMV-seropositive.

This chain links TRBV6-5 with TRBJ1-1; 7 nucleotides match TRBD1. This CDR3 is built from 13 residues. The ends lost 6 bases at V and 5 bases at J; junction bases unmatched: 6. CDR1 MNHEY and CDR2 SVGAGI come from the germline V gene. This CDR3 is CASSDRVATEAFF. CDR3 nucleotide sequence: TGTGCCAGCAGCGACAGGGTAGCTACTGAAGCTTTCTTT.

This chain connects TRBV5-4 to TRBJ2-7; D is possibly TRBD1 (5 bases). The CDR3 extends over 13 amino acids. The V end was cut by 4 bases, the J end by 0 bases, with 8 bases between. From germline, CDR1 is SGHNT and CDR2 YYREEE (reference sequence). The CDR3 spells CASSRQSSYEQYF. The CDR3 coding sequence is TGTGCCAGCAGCCGACAGAGCTCCTACGAGCAGTACTTC.

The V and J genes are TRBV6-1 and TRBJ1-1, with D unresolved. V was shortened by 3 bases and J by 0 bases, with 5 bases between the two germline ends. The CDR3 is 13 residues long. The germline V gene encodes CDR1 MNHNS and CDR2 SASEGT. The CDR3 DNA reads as TGTGCCAGCAGTGATTTAGTGAACACTGAAGCTTTCTTT. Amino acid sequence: CASSDLVNTEAFF.